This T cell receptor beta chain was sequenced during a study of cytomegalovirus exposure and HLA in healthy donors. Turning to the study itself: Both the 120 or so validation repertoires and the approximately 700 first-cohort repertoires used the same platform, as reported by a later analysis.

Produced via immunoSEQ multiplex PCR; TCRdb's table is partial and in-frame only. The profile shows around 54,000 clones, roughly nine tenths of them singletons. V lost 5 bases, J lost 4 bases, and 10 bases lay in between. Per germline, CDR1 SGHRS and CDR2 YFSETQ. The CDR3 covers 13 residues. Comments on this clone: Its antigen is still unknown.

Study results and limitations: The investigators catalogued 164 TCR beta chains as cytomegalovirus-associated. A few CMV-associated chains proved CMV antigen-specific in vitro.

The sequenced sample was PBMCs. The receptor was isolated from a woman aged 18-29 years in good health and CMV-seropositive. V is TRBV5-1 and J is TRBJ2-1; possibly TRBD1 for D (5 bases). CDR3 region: CASSSDRYNEQFF. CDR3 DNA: TGCGCCAGCAGTTCCGACAGATACAATGAGCAGTTCTTC.